A selection of T cell receptor beta chains follows, all from one sample in a study of pediatric ulcerative colitis. Method: immunoSEQ multiplex PCR; TCRdb's copy keeps in-frame clones and lacks some. This table has 5,500 to 7,000 clones, just under 90% appearing once. The sample comprised blood. Receptors were obtained from a girl aged 5-17 years who was a control in a study of pediatric ulcerative colitis. CDR3s include the opening cysteine and the closing phenylalanine or tryptophan. A D gene is named only where the DNA matches it firmly. A clone size is listed for some rows: how often the clone was seen (once, few, many), or a class if it is expanded.

clone_size	d_call	v_call	j_call	cdr3_nt	cdr3_aa
.	.	TRBV6-5	TRBJ2-6	TGTGCCAGCAGTTTGGGGTCAGATGGGGCCAACGTCCTGACTTTC	CASSLGSDGANVLTF
.	TRBD1	TRBV5-1	TRBJ2-7	TGCGCCAGCAGCCCACGCCCCGGGACAGGGGCCTACGAGCAGTACTTC	CASSPRPGTGAYEQYF
once	.	TRBV5-1	TRBJ2-1	TGCGCCAGCAGCCCGACTATTGATTTGAATGAGCAGTTCTTC	CASSPTIDLNEQFF
.	TRBD1	TRBV6-6	TRBJ1-1	TGTGCCAGCAGCCGACAGGGCGCGGAGACTGAAGCTTTCTTT	CASSRQGAETEAFF
.	TRBD2	TRBV6-4	TRBJ2-1	TGTGCCAGCAGTGAAACTAGCGGGGGATACAATGAGCAGTTCTTC	CASSETSGGYNEQFF
.	.	TRBV29-1	TRBJ1-1	TGCAGCGTTGCTCCGAGATTGAACACTGAAGCTTTCTTT	CSVAPRLNTEAFF
.	TRBD2	TRBV9	TRBJ2-1	TGTGCCAGCAGCACCCGACTAGCAATAGGAGGAAATGAGCAGTTCTTC	CASSTRLAIGGNEQFF
.	.	TRBV9	TRBJ1-5	TGTGCCAGCAGCCGGACCCTGAGGGATGGGGAGCCCCAGCATTTT	CASSRTLRDGEPQHF
.	.	TRBV4-3	TRBJ2-1	TGCGCCAGCAGCCAAGAGCCGAGCTCCTACAATGAGCAGTTCTTC	CASSQEPSSYNEQFF
.	TRBD2	TRBV7-6	TRBJ2-3	TGTGCCAGCAGCTTAGGTCTAGCGGGAAACACAGATACGCAGTATTTT	CASSLGLAGNTDTQYF
.	.	TRBV6-5	TRBJ2-7	TGTGCCAGCAGTTACTCTTTCGGGTGGGCCTACGAGCAGTACTTC	CASSYSFGWAYEQYF
.	TRBD1	TRBV28	TRBJ1-1	TGTGCCAGCAGTTTTTTAAATGGACAGGGTGGCATTGTGGACACTGAAGCTTTCTTT	CASSFLNGQGGIVDTEAFF
.	.	TRBV6-6	TRBJ1-3	TGTGCCAGCAGTCGAGAAACAGGTATCTCTGGAAACACCATATATTTT	CASSRETGISGNTIYF
.	TRBD2	TRBV19	TRBJ2-1	TGTGCCAGTAGTCCCTCCCTAGCGGTGAACTCCTACAATGAGCAGTTCTTC	CASSPSLAVNSYNEQFF
once	.	TRBV7-2	TRBJ1-1	TGTGCCAGCAGCTTAGCTCGGGGGGGCGTAACTGAAGCTTTCTTT	CASSLARGGVTEAFF
once	.	TRBV6-1	TRBJ2-1	TGTGCCAGCAGACAGGACGGGAGCTCCTACAATGAGCAGTTCTTC	CASRQDGSSYNEQFF
once	.	TRBV6-5	TRBJ2-5	TGTGCCAGCAGGGGCGGACTGCCCCAAGAGACCCAGTACTTC	CASRGGLPQETQYF
.	.	TRBV5-1	TRBJ2-1	TGCGCCAGCAGCTTGGCCTCACAGGGCTCCTACAATGAGCAGTTCTTC	CASSLASQGSYNEQFF
.	.	TRBV20-1	TRBJ2-7	TGCAGTGCTGGGGAACCTTACGAGCAGTACTTC	CSAGEPYEQYF
once	.	TRBV28	TRBJ2-6	TGTGCCAGCAGTTTCAACTTTATCTTTTCTGGGGCCAACGTCCTGACTTTC	CASSFNFIFSGANVLTF
.	.	TRBV9	TRBJ2-7	TGTGCCAGCAGCGGTGGGGCAGGGCCCGCCTACGAGCAGTACTTC	CASSGGAGPAYEQYF
.	.	TRBV6-1	TRBJ2-7	TGTGCCAGCAGTAGTTCGGCCGGGGGCCATAGCGAGCAGTACTTC	CASSSSAGGHSEQYF
.	TRBD1	TRBV28	TRBJ1-5	TGTGCCAGCAGTTTATGGGGACAGGGAGGGCCCCAGCCCCAGCATTTT	CASSLWGQGGPQPQHF
.	.	TRBV9	TRBJ1-4	TGTGCCAGCAGCCTCACAGGGACTGGTGAAAAACTGTTTTTT	CASSLTGTGEKLFF
.	.	TRBV6-4	TRBJ2-2	TGTGCCAGCAGTGGGACGAACACCGGGGAGCTGTTTTTT	CASSGTNTGELFF
once	.	TRBV5-6	TRBJ1-1	TGTGCCAGCAGATGGGGTACTCTGGGTTTGACTGAAGCTTTCTTT	CASRWGTLGLTEAFF
.	.	TRBV28	TRBJ1-3	TGTGCCAGCAGTTCGTCGGGCACCATATATTTT	CASSSSGTIYF
once	TRBD2	TRBV4-1	TRBJ2-7	TGCGCCAGCAGCCGCGGACTAGCGGCCTACGAGCAGTACTTC	CASSRGLAAYEQYF
once	.	TRBV6-6	TRBJ2-1	TGTGCCAGCAGTCCCCCTAGCTCCTACAATGAGCAGTTCTTC	CASSPPSSYNEQFF
.	.	TRBV2	TRBJ2-3	TGTGCCAGCATGAGTATGGACGGCACAGATACGCAGTATTTT	CASMSMDGTDTQYF
once	.	TRBV19	TRBJ1-3	TGTGCCAGTAGTATATGGGGATCTGGAAACACCATATATTTT	CASSIWGSGNTIYF
.	.	TRBV6-1	TRBJ2-1	TGTGCCAGCAGTGAAGGGTCCCTACAGTACAATGAGCAGTTCTTC	CASSEGSLQYNEQFF
.	TRBD2	TRBV6-4	TRBJ2-3	TGTGCCAGCAGTGACTCGACTAGCGGGAGCACAGATACGCAGTATTTT	CASSDSTSGSTDTQYF
.	TRBD2	TRBV9	TRBJ2-1	TGTGCCAGCAGCGTAGAGGCTAGCGGGATCAGGGATTACAATGAGCAGTTCTTC	CASSVEASGIRDYNEQFF
.	TRBD2	TRBV7-9	TRBJ2-3	TGTGCCAGCAGCTTGGGACTAGCGAGGGGTATCGATACGCAGTATTTT	CASSLGLARGIDTQYF
.	TRBD1	TRBV30	TRBJ1-4	TGTGCCTGGACCGGACAGGCACATGAAAAACTGTTTTTT	CAWTGQAHEKLFF
.	.	TRBV2	TRBJ2-7	TGTGCCAGCAGAATAACCACAGGGCCCGGGGCCGAGCAGTACTTC	CASRITTGPGAEQYF
.	.	TRBV5-4	TRBJ2-7	TGTGCCAGCAGCGATTGGAACGCCTACGAGCAGTACTTC	CASSDWNAYEQYF
.	TRBD1	TRBV5-4	TRBJ1-1	TGTGCCAGCAGCCGGGACAGGCTCCTTGAAGCTTTCTTT	CASSRDRLLEAFF
.	.	TRBV18	TRBJ2-5	TGTGCCAGCTCACCAGGGTTGCGGGAGACCCAGTACTTC	CASSPGLRETQYF
.	.	TRBV30	TRBJ2-3	TGTGCCTGGGCCAGGGATCCAGATACGCAGTATTTT	CAWARDPDTQYF
once	.	TRBV5-1	TRBJ1-1	TGCGCCAGCAGCTCCGGAGGGGTAACGGGGACTGAAGCTTTCTTT	CASSSGGVTGTEAFF
.	.	TRBV19	TRBJ2-3	TGTGCCAGTAGCCTAGGGGTGCTCCATAGCACAGATACGCAGTATTTT	CASSLGVLHSTDTQYF
once	.	TRBV30	TRBJ2-2	TGTGCCTGGAGTGTGACGGGACCGAAGAACACCGGGGAGCTGTTTTTT	CAWSVTGPKNTGELFF
once	TRBD1	TRBV4-3	TRBJ1-2	TGCGCCAGCAGCCAAGTGAATACGGGACAGGCGAACTATGGCTACACCTTC	CASSQVNTGQANYGYTF
.	TRBD2	TRBV7-2	TRBJ2-3	TGTGCCAGCAGCTATGGCGGGAGTACGACAGATACGCAGTATTTT	CASSYGGSTTDTQYF